Listed below are T cell receptor beta chains from one sample, sequenced in a study of blood T cell repertoires in COVID-19. Profiling relied on immunoSEQ multiplex PCR, and the TCRdb table lists in-frame clones only, not all of them. The sample has 13,000 or so clones; nearly 90% are singletons. Sequencing was carried out using peripheral blood. The receptor set was obtained from a human donor with active COVID-19. The donor label of this sample is uncertain. Both conserved end residues are part of each CDR3. D genes are given only for firm matches. The size of a clone is reported for some rows only, either as once, few or many, or as a class for expanded clones.

d_gene,j_gene,abundance,v_gene,CDR3aa,CDR3nt
-,TRBJ1-2,-,TRBV7-9,CASSLVAQDGYTF,TGTGCCAGCAGCTTAGTGGCTCAGGATGGCTACACCTTC
-,TRBJ1-2,-,TRBV5-1,CASSQEALPYGYTF,TGCGCCAGCAGCCAGGAGGCCCTACCCTATGGCTACACCTTC
-,TRBJ2-7,-,TRBV7-2,CASSLGPNRGYYEQYF,TGTGCCAGCAGCTTGGGACCCAATAGGGGGTACTACGAGCAGTACTTC
TRBD2,TRBJ2-2,-,TRBV9,CASSVAGGRTGELFF,TGTGCCAGCAGCGTAGCGGGGGGGAGAACCGGGGAGCTGTTTTTT
TRBD1,TRBJ1-2,once,TRBV7-8,CASSSRTGVNYGYTF,TGTGCCAGCAGCTCTAGGACAGGGGTTAACTATGGCTACACCTTC
-,TRBJ1-4,-,TRBV3-1/TRBV3-2,CASSQGAMQTNEKLFF,TGTGCCAGCAGCCAGGGGGCAATGCAGACTAATGAAAAACTGTTTTTT
TRBD1,TRBJ2-7,few,TRBV10-2,CASSEPGTGGLSPF,TGCGCCAGCAGTGAGCCCGGGACAGGGGGCTTATCCCCCTTC
TRBD1,TRBJ1-1,-,TRBV19,CASSRGTGRTEAFF,TGTGCCAGTAGCCGCGGGACAGGGCGCACTGAAGCTTTCTTT
-,TRBJ2-7,-,TRBV1,CTSSDRFYEQYF,TGCACCAGCAGCGACAGGTTCTACGAGCAGTACTTC
TRBD1,TRBJ2-4,few,TRBV27,CASSFLTGVTKNIQYF,TGTGCCAGCAGTTTTTTGACAGGGGTTACCAAAAACATTCAGTACTTC
-,TRBJ2-5,-,TRBV9,CASSVLTGTETQYF,TGTGCCAGCAGCGTATTAACAGGGACAGAGACCCAGTACTTC
-,TRBJ2-5,-,TRBV18,CASSPLGGLQETQYF,TGTGCCAGCTCACCGCTCGGGGGTCTCCAAGAGACCCAGTACTTC
TRBD1,TRBJ1-6,-,TRBV5-4,CATLEGADNSPLHF,TGTGCCACCCTTGAGGGGGCCGATAATTCACCCCTCCACTTT
-,TRBJ1-1,-,TRBV5-1,CASSLVQGWAEAFF,TGCGCCAGCAGCTTGGTCCAGGGATGGGCTGAAGCTTTCTTT
-,TRBJ1-4,-,TRBV11-2,CASSLDRKGREKLFF,TGTGCCAGCAGCTTAGATCGGAAGGGGCGGGAAAAACTGTTTTTT
-,TRBJ2-2,-,TRBV5-1,CASSLDMTNTGELFF,TGCGCCAGCAGCTTGGACATGACGAACACCGGGGAGCTGTTTTTT
-,TRBJ1-5,-,TRBV28,CASSFPPGPQPQHF,TGTGCCAGCAGTTTCCCCCCAGGGCCTCAGCCCCAGCATTTT
TRBD1,TRBJ2-2,-,TRBV28,CASSAGGTGELFF,TGTGCCAGCAGTGCAGGGGGCACCGGGGAGCTGTTTTTT
-,TRBJ1-5,-,TRBV10-2,CASSGGGGGLGPQHF,TGCGCCAGCAGTGGGGGCGGGGGCGGCTTAGGGCCCCAGCATTTT
-,TRBJ2-6,-,TRBV4-1,CASSQDPGLGYGANVLTF,TGCGCCAGCAGCCAAGACCCCGGCTTGGGCTACGGGGCCAACGTCCTGACTTTC
-,TRBJ2-6,-,TRBV11-2,CASSLVPRVSGANVLTF,TGTGCCAGCAGCTTAGTACCCAGGGTCTCTGGGGCCAACGTCCTGACTTTC
TRBD1,TRBJ1-3,-,TRBV6-4,CASSDTGDDPGNTIYF,TGTGCCAGCAGTGACACAGGGGACGACCCTGGAAACACCATATATTTT
-,TRBJ1-2,-,TRBV6-5,CASSSGRANYGYTF,TGTGCCAGCAGTTCGGGGAGAGCTAACTATGGCTACACCTTC
TRBD2,TRBJ2-2,-,TRBV11-3,CASSLGGGSGPNTGELFF,TGTGCCAGCAGCTTAGGGGGGGGTTCAGGACCCAACACCGGGGAGCTGTTTTTT
-,TRBJ1-1,-,TRBV19,CASSADISTEAFF,TGTGCCAGTAGTGCGGACATATCCACTGAAGCTTTCTTT
-,TRBJ2-3,-,TRBV19,CAKPRVGASTDTQYF,TGTGCCAAGCCCCGGGTGGGGGCTAGCACAGATACGCAGTATTTT
-,TRBJ2-7,-,TRBV9,CASSPSAGTRDYEQYF,TGTGCCAGCAGCCCATCAGCCGGGACTCGCGATTACGAGCAGTACTTC
TRBD1,TRBJ1-6,-,TRBV4-2,CASSQTGDNSPLHF,TGTGCCAGCAGCCAAACAGGGGATAATTCACCCCTCCACTTT
TRBD1,TRBJ1-6,-,TRBV5-4,CASSYGTGGVNSPLHF,TGTGCCAGCAGCTACGGGACAGGGGGTGTTAATTCACCCCTCCACTTT
TRBD1,TRBJ2-7,-,TRBV7-9,CASSVTGQGYEQYF,TGTGCCAGCAGCGTAACGGGACAGGGATACGAGCAGTACTTC
-,TRBJ2-2,large,TRBV12-3/TRBV12-4,CASSFGLRELFF,TGTGCCAGCAGTTTCGGGTTGCGGGAGCTGTTTTTT
TRBD1,TRBJ1-5,-,TRBV19,CASSKTGDQPQHF,TGTGCCAGTAGCAAGACAGGGGATCAGCCCCAGCATTTT
-,TRBJ2-4,-,TRBV6-2/TRBV6-3,CASSYSAGTPIAKNIQYF,TGTGCCAGCAGTTACTCGGCCGGGACACCTATAGCCAAAAACATTCAGTACTTC
TRBD2,TRBJ2-1,-,TRBV7-2,CASSLVSGAGNEQFF,TGTGCCAGCAGCTTAGTTAGCGGGGCGGGCAATGAGCAGTTCTTC
TRBD1,TRBJ1-1,-,TRBV5-5,CASRRDTGVTEAFF,TGTGCCAGCAGGCGAGACACAGGGGTCACTGAAGCTTTCTTT
TRBD1,TRBJ1-6,once,TRBV6-5,CASRRQGYNSPLHF,TGTGCCAGCAGACGACAGGGGTATAATTCACCCCTCCACTTT